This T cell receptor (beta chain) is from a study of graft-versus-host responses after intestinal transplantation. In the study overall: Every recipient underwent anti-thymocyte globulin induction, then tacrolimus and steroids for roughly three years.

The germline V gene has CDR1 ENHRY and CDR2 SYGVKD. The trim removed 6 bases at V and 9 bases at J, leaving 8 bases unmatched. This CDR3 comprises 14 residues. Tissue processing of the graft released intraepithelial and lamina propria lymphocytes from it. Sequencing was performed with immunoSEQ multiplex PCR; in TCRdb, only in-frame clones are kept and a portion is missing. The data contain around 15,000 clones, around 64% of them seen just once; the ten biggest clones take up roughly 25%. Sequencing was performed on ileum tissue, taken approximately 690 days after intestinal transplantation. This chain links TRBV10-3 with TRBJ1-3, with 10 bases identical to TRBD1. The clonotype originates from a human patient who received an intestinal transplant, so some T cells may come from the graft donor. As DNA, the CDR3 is TGTGCCATCAGGGAGACAGGGGGCGCGGTCACCATATATTTT. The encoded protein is CAIRETGGAVTIYF.